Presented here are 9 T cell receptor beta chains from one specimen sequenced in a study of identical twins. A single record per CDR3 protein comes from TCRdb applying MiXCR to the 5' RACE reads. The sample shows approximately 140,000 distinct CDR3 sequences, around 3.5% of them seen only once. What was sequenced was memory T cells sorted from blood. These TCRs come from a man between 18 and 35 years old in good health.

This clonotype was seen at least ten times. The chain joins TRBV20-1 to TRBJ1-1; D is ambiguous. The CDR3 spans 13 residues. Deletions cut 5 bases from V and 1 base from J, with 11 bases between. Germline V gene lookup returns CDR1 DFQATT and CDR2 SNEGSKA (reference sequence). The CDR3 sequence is CSARGPTNTEAFF. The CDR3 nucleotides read TGCAGTGCTCGCGGTCCAACGAACACTGAAGCTTTCTTT.

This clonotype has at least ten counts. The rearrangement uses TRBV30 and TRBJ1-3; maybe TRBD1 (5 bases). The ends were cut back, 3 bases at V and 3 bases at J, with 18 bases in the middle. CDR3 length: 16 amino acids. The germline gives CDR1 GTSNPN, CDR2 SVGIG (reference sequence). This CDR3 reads CAWRGLQGQVGNTIYF. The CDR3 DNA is TGTGCCTGGAGAGGCTTGCAGGGCCAGGTTGGAAACACCATATATTTT.

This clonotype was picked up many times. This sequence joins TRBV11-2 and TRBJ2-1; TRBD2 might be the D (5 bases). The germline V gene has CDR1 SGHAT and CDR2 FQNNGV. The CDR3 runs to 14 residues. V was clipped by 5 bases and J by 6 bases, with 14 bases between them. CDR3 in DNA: TGTGCCAGCAGCGAGCGGACGGGTGGCAATGAGCAGTTCTTC. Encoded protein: CASSERTGGNEQFF. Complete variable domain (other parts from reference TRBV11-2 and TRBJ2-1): EAGVAQSPRYKIIEKRQSVAFWCNPISGHATLYWYQQILGQGPKLLIQFQNNGVVDDSQLPKDRFSAERLKGVDSTLKIQPAKLEDSAVYLCASSERTGGNEQFFGPGTRLTVL.

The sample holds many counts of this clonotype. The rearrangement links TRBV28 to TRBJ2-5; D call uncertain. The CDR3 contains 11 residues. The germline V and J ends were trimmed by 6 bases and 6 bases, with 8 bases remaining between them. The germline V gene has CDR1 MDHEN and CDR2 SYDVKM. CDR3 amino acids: CASRVTQTQYF. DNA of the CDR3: TGTGCCAGCAGGGTGACACAGACCCAGTACTTC.

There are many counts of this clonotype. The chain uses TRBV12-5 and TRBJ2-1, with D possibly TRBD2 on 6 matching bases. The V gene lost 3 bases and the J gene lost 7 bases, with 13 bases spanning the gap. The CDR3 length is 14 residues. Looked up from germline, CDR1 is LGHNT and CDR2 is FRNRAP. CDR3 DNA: TGTGCTAGTGGTTTCCCTAGCGAAACAAATGAGCAGTTCTTC. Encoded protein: CASGFPSETNEQFF.

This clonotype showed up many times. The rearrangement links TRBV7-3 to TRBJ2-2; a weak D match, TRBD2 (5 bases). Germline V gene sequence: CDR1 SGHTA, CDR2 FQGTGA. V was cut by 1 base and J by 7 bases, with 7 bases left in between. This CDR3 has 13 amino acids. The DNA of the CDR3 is TGTGCCAGCAGCTTAATGGCGGGCGGGGAGCTGTTTTTT. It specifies CASSLMAGGELFF.

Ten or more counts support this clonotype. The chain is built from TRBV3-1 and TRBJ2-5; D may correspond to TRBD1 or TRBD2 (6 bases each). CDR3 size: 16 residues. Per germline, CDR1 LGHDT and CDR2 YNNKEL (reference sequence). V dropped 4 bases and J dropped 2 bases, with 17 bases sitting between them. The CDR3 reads CASSLPTGRGQETQYF. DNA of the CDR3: TGTGCCAGCAGCCTTCCGACAGGTCGGGGGCAAGAGACCCAGTACTTC.

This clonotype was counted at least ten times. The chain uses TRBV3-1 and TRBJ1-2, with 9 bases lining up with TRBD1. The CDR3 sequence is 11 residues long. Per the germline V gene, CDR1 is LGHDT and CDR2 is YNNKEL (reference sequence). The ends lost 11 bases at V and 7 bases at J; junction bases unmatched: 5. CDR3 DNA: TGTGCCGTACAGGGGGCAGGTGGCTACACCTTC. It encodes CAVQGAGGYTF.

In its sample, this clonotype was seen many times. This chain's CDR3 is CASSLRGGSYNEQFF. Here the CDR3 DNA reads TGCGCCAGCAGCCTAAGGGGAGGTAGTTACAATGAGCAGTTCTTC. This chain joins TRBV4-3 and TRBJ2-1, with a possible D match to TRBD2 (6 bases). The CDR3 spans 15 residues. V dropped 4 bases and J dropped 4 bases, with 14 bases sitting between them. The germline gives CDR1 LGHNA, CDR2 YSLEER.